Reported below is one T cell receptor (beta chain). Antigen: not known. The source of the sample is a study of OX40 agonist ivuxolimab in advanced cancers. In the study overall: Intravenous ivuxolimab at 0.01 to 10 mg/kg was given to patients every 2 weeks.

The CDR3 totals 13 residues. The germline V and J ends were trimmed by 6 bases and 4 bases, with 15 bases remaining between them. CDR1 and CDR2 from the germline V gene are SQVTM and ANQGSEA. Data came from immunoSEQ multiplex PCR; TCRdb stores just in-frame clones and leaves some out. The top ten hold roughly 0.56% of the sample, which has tens of thousands of clones, just under 90% seen once. Study observations and caveats: The study observed clonal expansion of CD4+ and CD8+ blood T cells by week 6 at 0.1 to 3.0 mg/kg.

Autoimmune disease history or systemic immunosuppression meant exclusion. This clonotype was obtained from an adult with an advanced solid tumor such as melanoma, head and neck, liver or kidney cancer. The material sequenced was CD4+ or CD8+ T cells sorted from blood, taken in a trial of the OX40 agonist ivuxolimab. The chain joins TRBV29-1 to TRBJ1-1, with D possibly being TRBD1 (6 bases). The CDR3 sequence is CSVRQGISTEAFF. The CDR3 DNA follows: TGCAGCGTGAGGCAGGGGATTAGCACTGAAGCTTTCTTT.